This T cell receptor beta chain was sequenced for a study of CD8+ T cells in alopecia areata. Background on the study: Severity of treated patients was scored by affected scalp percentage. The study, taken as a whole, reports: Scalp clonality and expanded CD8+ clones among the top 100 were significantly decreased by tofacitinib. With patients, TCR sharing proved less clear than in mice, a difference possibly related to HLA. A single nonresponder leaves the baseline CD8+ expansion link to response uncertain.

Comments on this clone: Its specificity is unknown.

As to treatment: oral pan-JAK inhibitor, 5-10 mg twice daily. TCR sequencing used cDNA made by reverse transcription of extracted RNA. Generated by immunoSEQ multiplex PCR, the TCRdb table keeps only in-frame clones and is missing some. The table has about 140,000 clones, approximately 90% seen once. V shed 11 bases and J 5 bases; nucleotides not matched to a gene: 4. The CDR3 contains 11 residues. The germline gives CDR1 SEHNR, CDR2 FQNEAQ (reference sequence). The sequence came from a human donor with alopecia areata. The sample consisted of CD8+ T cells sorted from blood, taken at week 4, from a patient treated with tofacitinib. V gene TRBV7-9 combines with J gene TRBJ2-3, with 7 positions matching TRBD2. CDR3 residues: CAHAGEDTQYF. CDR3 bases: TGTGCCCATGCGGGGGAAGATACGCAGTATTTT.